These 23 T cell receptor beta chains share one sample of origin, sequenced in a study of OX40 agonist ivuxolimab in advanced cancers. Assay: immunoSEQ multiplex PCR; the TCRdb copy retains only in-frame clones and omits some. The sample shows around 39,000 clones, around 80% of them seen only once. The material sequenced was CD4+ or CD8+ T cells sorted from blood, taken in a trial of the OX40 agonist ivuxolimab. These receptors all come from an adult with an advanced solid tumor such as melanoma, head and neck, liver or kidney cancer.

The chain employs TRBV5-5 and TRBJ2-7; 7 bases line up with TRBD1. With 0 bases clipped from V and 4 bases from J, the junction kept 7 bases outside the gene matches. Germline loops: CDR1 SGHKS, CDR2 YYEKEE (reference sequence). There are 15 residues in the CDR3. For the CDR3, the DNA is TGTGCCAGCAGCTTGGTGTGGGACAGTAAGTACGAGCAGTACTTC. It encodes CASSLVWDSKYEQYF.

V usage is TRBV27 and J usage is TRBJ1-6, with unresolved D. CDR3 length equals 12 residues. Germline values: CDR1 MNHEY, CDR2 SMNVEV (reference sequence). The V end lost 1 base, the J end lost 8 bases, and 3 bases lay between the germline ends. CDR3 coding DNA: TGTGCCAGCAGTTTATTCGATTCACCCCTCCACTTT. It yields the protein CASSLFDSPLHF.

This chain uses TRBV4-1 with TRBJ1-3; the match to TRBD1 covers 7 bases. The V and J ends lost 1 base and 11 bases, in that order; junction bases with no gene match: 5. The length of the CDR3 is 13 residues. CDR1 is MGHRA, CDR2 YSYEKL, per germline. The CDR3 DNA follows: TGCGCCAGCAGCCAAGCACGACAGGGTTCCATATATTTT. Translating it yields CASSQARQGSIYF.

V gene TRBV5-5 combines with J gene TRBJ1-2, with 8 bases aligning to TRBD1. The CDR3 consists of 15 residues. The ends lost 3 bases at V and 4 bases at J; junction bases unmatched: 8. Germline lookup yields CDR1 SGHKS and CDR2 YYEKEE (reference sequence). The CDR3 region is CASSWGQGAVYGYTF. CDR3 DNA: TGTGCCAGCAGCTGGGGCCAGGGGGCCGTCTATGGCTACACCTTC.

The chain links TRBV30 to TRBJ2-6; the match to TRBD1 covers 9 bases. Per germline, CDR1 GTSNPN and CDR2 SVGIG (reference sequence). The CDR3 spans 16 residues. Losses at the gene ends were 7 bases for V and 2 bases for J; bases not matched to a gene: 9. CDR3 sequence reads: CAYRRTGATGANVLTF. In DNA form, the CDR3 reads TGTGCCTACCGAAGGACAGGGGCTACTGGGGCCAACGTCCTGACTTTC.

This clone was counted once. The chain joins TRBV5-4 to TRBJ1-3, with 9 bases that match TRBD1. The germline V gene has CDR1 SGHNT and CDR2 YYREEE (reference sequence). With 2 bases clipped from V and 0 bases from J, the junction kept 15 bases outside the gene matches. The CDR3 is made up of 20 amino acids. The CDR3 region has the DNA TGTGCCAGCAGCTTAGTTGGGACAGGGAAACCCATTCTCTCTGGAAACACCATATATTTT. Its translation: CASSLVGTGKPILSGNTIYF.

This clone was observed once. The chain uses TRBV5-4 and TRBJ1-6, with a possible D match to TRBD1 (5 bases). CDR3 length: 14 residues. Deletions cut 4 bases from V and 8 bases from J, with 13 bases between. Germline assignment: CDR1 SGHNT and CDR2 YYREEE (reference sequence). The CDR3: CASSLMGGDSPLHF. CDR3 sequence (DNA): TGTGCCAGCAGCCTAATGGGGGGGGATTCACCCCTCCACTTT.

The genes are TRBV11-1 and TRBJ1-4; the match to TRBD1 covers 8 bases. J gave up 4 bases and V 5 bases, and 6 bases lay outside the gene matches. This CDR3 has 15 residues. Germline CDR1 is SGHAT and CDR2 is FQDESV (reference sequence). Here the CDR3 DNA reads TGTGCCAGCAGCGGAGGGACAGGCCGTAATGAAAAACTGTTTTTT. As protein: CASSGGTGRNEKLFF.

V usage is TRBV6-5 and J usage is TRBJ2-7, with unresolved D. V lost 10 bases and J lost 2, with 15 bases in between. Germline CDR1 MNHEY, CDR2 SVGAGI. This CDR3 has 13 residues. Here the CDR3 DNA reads TGTGCCACTACAAGGGCAGCGACCTACGAGCAGTACTTC. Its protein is CATTRAATYEQYF.

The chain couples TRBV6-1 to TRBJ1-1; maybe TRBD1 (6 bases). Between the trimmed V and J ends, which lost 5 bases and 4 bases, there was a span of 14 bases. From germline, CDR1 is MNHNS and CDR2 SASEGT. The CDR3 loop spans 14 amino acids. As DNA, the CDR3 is TGTGCCAGCAGTTTCGATATAGGGGGCACTGAAGCTTTCTTT. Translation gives CASSFDIGGTEAFF.

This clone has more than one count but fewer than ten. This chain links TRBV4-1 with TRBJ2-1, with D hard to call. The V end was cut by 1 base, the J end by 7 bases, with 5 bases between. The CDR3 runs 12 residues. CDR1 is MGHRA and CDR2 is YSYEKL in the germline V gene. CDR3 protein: CASSQVGNEQFF. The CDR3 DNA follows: TGCGCCAGCAGCCAAGTAGGTAATGAGCAGTTCTTC.

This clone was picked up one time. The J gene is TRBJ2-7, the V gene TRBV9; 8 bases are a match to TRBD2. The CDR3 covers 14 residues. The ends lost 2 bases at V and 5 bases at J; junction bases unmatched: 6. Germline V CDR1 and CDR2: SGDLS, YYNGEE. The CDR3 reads CASSVDGRDHEQYF. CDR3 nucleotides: TGTGCCAGCAGCGTTGACGGGAGGGACCACGAGCAGTACTTC. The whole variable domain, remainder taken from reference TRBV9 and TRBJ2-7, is DSGVTQTPKHLITATGQRVTLRCSPRSGDLSVYWYQQSLDQGLQFLIQYYNGEERAKGNILERFSAQQFPDLHSELNLSSLELGDSALYFCASSVDGRDHEQYFGPGTRLTVT.

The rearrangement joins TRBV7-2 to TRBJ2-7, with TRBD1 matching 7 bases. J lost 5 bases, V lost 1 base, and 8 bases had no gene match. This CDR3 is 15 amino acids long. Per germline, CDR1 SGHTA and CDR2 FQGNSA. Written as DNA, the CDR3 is TGTGCCAGCAGCTTAGAATTGACAGGGTTCCACGAGCAGTACTTC. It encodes CASSLELTGFHEQYF.

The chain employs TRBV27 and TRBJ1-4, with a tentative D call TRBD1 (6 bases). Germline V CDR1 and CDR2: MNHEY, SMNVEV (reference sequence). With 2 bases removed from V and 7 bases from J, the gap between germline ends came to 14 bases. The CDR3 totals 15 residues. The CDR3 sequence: CASSLRHRETEKLFF. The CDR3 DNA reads TGTGCCAGCAGTTTACGGCACAGGGAAACTGAAAAACTGTTTTTT.

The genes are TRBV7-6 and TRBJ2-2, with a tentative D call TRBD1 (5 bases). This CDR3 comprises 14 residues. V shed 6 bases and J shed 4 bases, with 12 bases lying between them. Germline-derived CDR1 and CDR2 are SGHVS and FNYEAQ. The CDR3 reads CASRRQTLTGELFF. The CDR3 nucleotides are TGTGCCAGCAGGAGACAGACCCTCACCGGGGAGCTGTTTTTT.

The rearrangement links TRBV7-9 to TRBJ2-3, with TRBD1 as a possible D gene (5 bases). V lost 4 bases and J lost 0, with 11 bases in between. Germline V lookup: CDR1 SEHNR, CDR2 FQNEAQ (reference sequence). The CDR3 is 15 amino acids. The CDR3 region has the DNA TGTGCCAGCAGCTCGAGAAAGGGGAGCACAGATACGCAGTATTTT. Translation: CASSSRKGSTDTQYF.

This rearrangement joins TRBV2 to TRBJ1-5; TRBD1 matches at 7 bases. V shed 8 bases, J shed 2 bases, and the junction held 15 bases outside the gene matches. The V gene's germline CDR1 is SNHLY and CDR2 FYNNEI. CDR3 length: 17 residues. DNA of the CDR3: TGTGCCAGCGGAGGGAAACAGGGGACGGTCGGCAATCAGCCCCAGCATTTT. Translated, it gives CASGGKQGTVGNQPQHF.

For the CDR3, the DNA is TGTGCCAGCAGCCTCCGACAGGGGGTCCCCACTGAAGCTTTCTTT. Its translation: CASSLRQGVPTEAFF. The J gene is TRBJ1-1, the V gene TRBV11-2, with 9 bases that match TRBD1. This CDR3 region has 15 residues. Trimming removed 5 bases from V and 4 bases from J; junction bases left unmatched: 8. Germline values: CDR1 SGHAT, CDR2 FQNNGV. The entire variable domain, with the rest obtained from reference TRBV11-2 and TRBJ1-1, is as follows: EAGVAQSPRYKIIEKRQSVAFWCNPISGHATLYWYQQILGQGPKLLIQFQNNGVVDDSQLPKDRFSAERLKGVDSTLKIQPAKLEDSAVYLCASSLRQGVPTEAFFGQGTRLTVV.

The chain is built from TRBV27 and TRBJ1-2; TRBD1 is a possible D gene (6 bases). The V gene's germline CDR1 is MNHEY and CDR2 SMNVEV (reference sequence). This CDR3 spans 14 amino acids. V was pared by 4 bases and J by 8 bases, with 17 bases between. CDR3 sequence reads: CASSSYRERAGYTF. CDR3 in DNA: TGTGCCAGCAGTTCCTACAGGGAACGGGCGGGCTACACCTTC.

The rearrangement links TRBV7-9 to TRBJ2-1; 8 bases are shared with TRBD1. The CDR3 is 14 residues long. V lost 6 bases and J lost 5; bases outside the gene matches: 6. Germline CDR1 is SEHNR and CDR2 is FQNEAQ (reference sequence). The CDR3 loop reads CASRQGAVNNEQFF. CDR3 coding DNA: TGTGCCAGCAGGCAGGGGGCGGTCAACAATGAGCAGTTCTTC.

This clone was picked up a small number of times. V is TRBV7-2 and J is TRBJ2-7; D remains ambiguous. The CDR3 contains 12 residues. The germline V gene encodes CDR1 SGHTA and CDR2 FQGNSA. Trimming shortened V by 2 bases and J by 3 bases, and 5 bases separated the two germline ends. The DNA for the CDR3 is TGTGCCAGCAGCTTACTAGGCTACGAGCAGTACTTC. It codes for CASSLLGYEQYF. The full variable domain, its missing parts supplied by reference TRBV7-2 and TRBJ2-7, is GAGVSQSPSNKVTEKGKDVELRCDPISGHTALYWYRQSLGQGLEFLIYFQGNSAPDKSGLPSDRFSAERTGGSVSTLTIQRTQQEDSAVYLCASSLLGYEQYFGPGTRLTVT.

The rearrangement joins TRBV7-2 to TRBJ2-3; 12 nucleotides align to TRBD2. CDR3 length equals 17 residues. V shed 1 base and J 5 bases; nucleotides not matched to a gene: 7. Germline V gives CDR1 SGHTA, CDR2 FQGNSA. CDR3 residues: CASSLGLAGGPGDTQYF. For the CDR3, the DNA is TGTGCCAGCAGCTTAGGTCTAGCGGGAGGGCCGGGAGATACGCAGTATTTT.

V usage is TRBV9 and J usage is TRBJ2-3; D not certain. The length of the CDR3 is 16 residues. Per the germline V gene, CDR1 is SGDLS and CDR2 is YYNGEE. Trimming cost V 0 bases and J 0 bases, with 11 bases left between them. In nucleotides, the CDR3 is TGTGCCAGCAGCGTAGGCAGTGAGATTAGCACAGATACGCAGTATTTT. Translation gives CASSVGSEISTDTQYF.